This T cell receptor beta chain was identified in a study of T cell responses to AZD1222 COVID-19 vaccine (dated by TCRdb to about 2021). For the study in its entirety: AZD1222 recipients whose second dose came at about 4 weeks and those whose second dose came at about 12 weeks were combined into one group, since spike-specific TCR depth and breadth did not differ between the two schedules. A total of more than 230 trial participants underwent TCR sequencing, of whom some 210 received two doses of AZD1222 and about 25 received two doses of the MenACWY control vaccine. Enrollment into the trials was organized by age into subgroups of 18-55, 56-69 and 70-plus years, and those subgroups contained about 150, 27 and 61 TCR-sequenced participants, respectively. Broader findings and caveats from the paper: After two AZD1222 doses, spike-specific TCR breadth and depth were significantly higher than at day 0 and than in MenACWY recipients. Reportedly, almost half of the unique spike-specific TCRs recognized epitopes lying outside the regions that are mutated in the B.1.351 and B.1.1.7 variants. Because no day 14 peak-response samples were available, repertoires were characterized only after the peak T cell response. Vaccine-associated CD4 TCRs spanned the whole spike protein, with dominant responses in regions 160-218 and 743-854. The 56-69-year group was small, and its depth increase did not reach significance, likely because of low power. Conclusions about previously exposed vaccinees are limited because only six or seven AZD1222 recipients were SARS-CoV-2 seropositive at baseline. Participants were mostly white British, with more females than males. The authors suggested clonal diversity may have been underestimated.

The CDR3 spans 13 residues, from the cysteine through the phenylalanine. Only CDR3 DNA remains: 39 bases, in frame from the first base. Sequences SGHNT (CDR1) and YENEEA (CDR2) are obtained from the germline V gene. Deletion took 3 bases off V and 5 bases off J, with a span of 8 bases between the germline ends. The sample's time point label is to be understood as: baseline before first vaccination. Samples from vaccinated people were obtained from the UK trials COV001 and COV002, which included a single-blind randomized controlled phase 2/3 trial of AZD1222 (ChAdOx1 nCoV-19) in healthy adults. Trial participant PBMC samples were collected at day 0 and day 28 after the second dose for TCRbeta chain sequencing. On this clone: Its antigen remains unidentified. No quality values exist for individual bases; no much larger clone is one base distant.

The CDR3 regions of human TCRbeta chains were analyzed by immunosequencing. Per the original workflow: TCRs in the repertoires were matched against a reference library of SARS-CoV-2-specific TCRs that had been generated with the MIRA antigen-specificity platform. Breadth was defined as the fraction of unique TCRs that were SARS-CoV-2-associated. Depth was defined as the fraction of total T cells that were SARS-CoV-2-associated. Using the MIRA data, every spike-specific TCR was mapped to the spike region that the TCR reacted to and assigned to either a CD4 or a CD8 class. Log10-transformed breadth and depth values were compared by one-way ANOVA with Sidak's multiple comparisons tests. Here the immuneACCESS table is served through TCRdb, limited to in-frame sequences with V and J called. Missing clones are a known gap in these copies; in checked studies unresolved V genes cover under half, and the rest lacks a known reason. V and J calls and clone size come straight from that table; D and trimming were deduced from the DNA. The table for this sample lists over 100,000 clones; around 89% of them were counted only once. The ten largest clones add up to 18% of the sample.

The sequence was obtained from an adult in good health. The chain employs TRBV11-3 and TRBJ2-1, with the D gene call left open. The sequencing here drew on peripheral blood, taken on day 0 of AZD1222 vaccination. The nucleotide sequence reads as follows: TGTGCCAGCAGCTTTAGTCTCGACAATGAGCAGTTCTTC. Its protein product is CASSFSLDNEQFF.